This T cell receptor beta chain appears in the sequencing data of a study of shared clonotypes between healthy human individuals. On the study more broadly: Three plates were used per donor for CD4 naive, three for CD4 memory, two for CD8 naive and one for CD8 memory.

As concerns this clone: Its antigen is undetermined.

About 30,000 T cell genomes (roughly 0.2 ug DNA) went into each sorted-subset replicate. The data were produced by immunoSEQ multiplex PCR, yet TCRdb's version contains in-frame clones alone and is incomplete. The sample consists of 560,000 or so clones, about 95% of them appearing once. CD45RO negativity and positive selection for CCR7 defined naive CD8 cells, a population that excluded terminally differentiated effector memory CD45RA+ cells. Findings and caveats of the study: Clonotype sharing across several donors was observed for around 5% of naive CD4 clonotypes. Non-shared clonotypes were found to have lower generation probabilities than the clonotypes that were shared by all four of the sorted-subset donors.

Per the germline V gene, CDR1 is SGHVS and CDR2 is FQNEAQ. This CDR3 is built from 15 residues. After removal of 1 base from V and 6 bases from J, the junction contained 5 bases not matched to a gene. This TCR was recovered from a woman younger than 45 in good health. This chain uses TRBV7-8 with TRBJ2-2; 7 nucleotides agree with TRBD2. The specimen was naive CD8+ T cells sorted from blood. In DNA form, the CDR3 reads TGTGCCAGCAGCTTAGGAGGGAGGGTCTCCGGGGAGCTGTTTTTT. Residues: CASSLGGRVSGELFF.